These 27 T cell receptor beta chains originate from one sample sequenced in a study of blood T cell repertoires in COVID-19. Using immunoSEQ multiplex PCR, the repertoire was profiled, and TCRdb retains in-frame clones only, with some absent. The sample shows some 42,000 clones, around four fifths of them seen only once. Source material: peripheral blood. These receptor sequences come from a man in his fifties with active COVID-19.

This chain connects TRBV6-5 to TRBJ2-7; 8 bases align to TRBD1. The germline CDR1 and CDR2 sequences are MNHEY and SVGAGI. The CDR3 is 16 amino acids. V lost 0 bases, J lost 3 bases, and 7 bases stayed unmatched. DNA for the CDR3: TGTGCCAGCAGTTACTCTGCAGGGGGCGCTTTCTACGAGCAGTACTTC. It translates to CASSYSAGGAFYEQYF.

V gene TRBV6-1 combines with J gene TRBJ2-5, with TRBD1 identical over 9 bases. Unmatched junction bases numbered 6, after V lost 3 bases and J lost 4 bases. This CDR3 region has 15 residues. Germline lookup yields CDR1 MNHNS and CDR2 SASEGT. The chain's CDR3 is CASSDPDRGGETQYF. In DNA form, the CDR3 reads TGTGCCAGCAGTGACCCGGACAGGGGCGGAGAGACCCAGTACTTC.

This chain links TRBV5-1 with TRBJ1-5, with D possibly being TRBD1 (5 bases). Germline assignment: CDR1 SGHRS and CDR2 YFSETQ. This CDR3 region has 14 residues. V lost 2 bases, J lost 3 bases, and 9 bases lay in between. CDR3 loop: CASSLLGPNQPQHF. Here the CDR3 DNA reads TGCGCCAGCAGCTTATTGGGGCCCAATCAGCCCCAGCATTTT.

The J gene is TRBJ2-7, the V gene TRBV5-4; D perhaps matches TRBD1 (6 bases). The CDR3 spans 15 residues. Looked up from germline, CDR1 is SGHNT and CDR2 is YYREEE (reference sequence). Trimming shortened V by 0 bases and J by 0 bases, and 10 bases separated the two germline ends. The CDR3 nucleotides are TGTGCCAGCAGCTTGGCCGGACAGACCTCCTACGAGCAGTACTTC. It specifies CASSLAGQTSYEQYF.

This chain links TRBV9 with TRBJ2-1; no firm D call. V shed 1 base and J shed 0 bases, with 8 bases lying between them. The CDR3 totals 15 residues. Germline assignment: CDR1 SGDLS and CDR2 YYNGEE. The CDR3: CASSVMGSSYNEQFF. DNA of the CDR3: TGTGCCAGCAGCGTAATGGGCAGCTCCTACAATGAGCAGTTCTTC.

V usage is TRBV7-2 and J usage is TRBJ2-7, with a tentative D call TRBD1 (6 bases). V lost 2 bases to trimming and J lost 7 bases, with 9 bases between them. The CDR3 covers 12 residues. Germline values: CDR1 SGHTA, CDR2 FQGNSA. DNA of the CDR3: TGTGCCAGCAGCTTAAACAGGGCAGAGCAGTACTTC. Translating it yields CASSLNRAEQYF.

This clone was recorded once. The chain combines TRBV28 with TRBJ1-3; D possibly corresponds to TRBD1 (5 bases). The ends were cut back, 4 bases at V and 0 bases at J, with 7 bases in the middle. This CDR3 spans 14 amino acids. The germline V gene encodes CDR1 MDHEN and CDR2 SYDVKM. The CDR3 bases are TGTGCCAGCAGTTCCACAGGCTCTGGAAACACCATATATTTT. It specifies CASSSTGSGNTIYF. Full variable domain (outside the CDR3, taken from reference TRBV28 and TRBJ1-3): DVKVTQSSRYLVKRTGEKVFLECVQDMDHENMFWYRQDPGLGLRLIYFSYDVKMKEKGDIPEGYSVSREKKERFSLILESASTNQTSMYLCASSSTGSGNTIYFGEGSWLTVV.

V usage is TRBV7-2 and J usage is TRBJ1-5; D possibly corresponds to TRBD1 (5 bases). This CDR3 is built from 14 residues. Trimming took off 3 bases at V and 7 bases at J, with 13 bases between the two ends. Germline loops: CDR1 SGHTA, CDR2 FQGNSA. The CDR3 loop is CASSFTSGDQPQHF. The CDR3 DNA reads TGTGCCAGCAGCTTTACGAGCGGGGACCAGCCCCAGCATTTT. The whole variable domain, filled in from reference TRBV7-2 and TRBJ1-5, reads GAGVSQSPSNKVTEKGKDVELRCDPISGHTALYWYRQSLGQGLEFLIYFQGNSAPDKSGLPSDRFSAERTGGSVSTLTIQRTQQEDSAVYLCASSFTSGDQPQHFGDGTRLSIL.

This clone has more than one count but fewer than ten. The V call is TRBV6-2 or TRBV6-3, the J call TRBJ1-2; 9 positions match TRBD1. The CDR3 loop spans 14 amino acids. J gave up 3 bases and V 4 bases, and 3 bases lay outside the gene matches. Germline CDR1 reads MNHEY; CDR2 reads SVGEGT. The CDR3, as DNA: TGTGCCAGCAGTTGGACAGGGGTCTACTATGGCTACACCTTC. This gives the protein CASSWTGVYYGYTF.

This chain uses TRBV5-1 with TRBJ2-1; TRBD2 aligns across 13 bases. V shed 3 bases, J shed 8 bases, and the junction held 5 bases outside the gene matches. The CDR3 has 15 residues. CDR1 and CDR2 from the germline V gene are SGHRS and YFSETQ. This CDR3 reads CASSSSGTSGDEQFF. The DNA for the CDR3 is TGCGCCAGCAGCTCATCCGGGACTAGCGGGGATGAGCAGTTCTTC.

This clone was counted a single time. The chain has TRBV7-9 and TRBJ1-1, with a weak D call TRBD1 (5 bases). This CDR3 region has 14 residues. Germline V CDR1 and CDR2: SEHNR, FQNEAQ (reference sequence). V lost 1 base to trimming and J lost 8 bases, with 14 bases between them. CDR3 nucleotide sequence: TGTGCCAGCAGCTTAGAGTCTATCAGGGTCGAAGCTTTCTTT. Its protein product is CASSLESIRVEAFF. Looking up the rest from reference TRBV7-9 and TRBJ1-1 gives the full variable domain: DTGVSQNPRHKITKRGQNVTFRCDPISEHNRLYWYRQTLGQGPEFLTYFQNEAQLEKSRLLSDRFSAERPKGSFSTLEIQRTEQGDSAMYLCASSLESIRVEAFFGQGTRLTVV.

This chain links TRBV7-9 with TRBJ1-1; tentative D call: TRBD1 (6 bases). The V end lost 4 bases, the J end lost 1 base, and 7 bases lay between the germline ends. The germline gives CDR1 SEHNR, CDR2 FQNEAQ (reference sequence). The length of the CDR3 is 13 residues. The CDR3 nucleotides read TGTGCCAGCAGCTCGACAGGGAACACTGAAGCTTTCTTT. Translated: CASSSTGNTEAFF.

The chain combines TRBV7-8 with TRBJ2-3, with TRBD2 matching over 11 bases. This CDR3 has 18 residues. Unmatched junction bases numbered 6, after V lost 1 base and J lost 0 bases. From germline, CDR1 is SGHVS and CDR2 FQNEAQ. The CDR3: CASSLELAGVGSTDTQYF. The CDR3 bases are TGTGCCAGCAGCTTAGAACTAGCGGGAGTCGGTAGCACAGATACGCAGTATTTT.

CDR3 sequence: CASTLTFRAGNTIYF. CDR3 DNA sequence: TGTGCCAGCACCCTAACCTTCAGGGCTGGAAACACCATATATTTT. The chain recombines TRBV6-6 with TRBJ1-3; TRBD1 is a possible D gene (5 bases). This CDR3 has 15 amino acids. Germline values: CDR1 MNHNY, CDR2 SVGAGI (reference sequence). Trimming shortened V by 7 bases and J by 2 bases, and 15 bases separated the two germline ends.

The chain carries TRBV12-3 or TRBV12-4 and TRBJ2-7, with TRBD2 matching 8 bases. V was clipped by 1 base and J by 9 bases; unmatched bases: 5. This CDR3 has 13 amino acids. The CDR3 loop is CASSLGGGKGQYF. The CDR3 DNA sequence: TGTGCCAGCAGTTTAGGCGGGGGGAAGGGGCAGTACTTC.

The V and J genes are TRBV6-1 and TRBJ1-3, with unresolved D. This CDR3 contains 16 residues. CDR1 and CDR2 from the germline V gene are MNHNS and SASEGT. V lost 0 bases, J lost 1 base, and 10 bases lay in between. The CDR3 spells CASSEAPRPSGNTIYF. The CDR3 DNA reads as TGTGCCAGCAGTGAAGCGCCGAGGCCATCTGGAAACACCATATATTTT.

The chain combines TRBV5-4 with TRBJ1-2; D is unclear. Germline V gene lookup returns CDR1 SGHNT and CDR2 YYREEE (reference sequence). Between the trimmed V and J ends, which lost 4 bases and 0 bases, there was a span of 13 bases. This CDR3 comprises 15 residues. CDR3 region: CASSSDPSANYGYTF. The CDR3 DNA reads TGTGCCAGCAGCAGCGACCCGTCAGCTAACTATGGCTACACCTTC.

This clone was detected only once. The chain links TRBV28 to TRBJ1-2; 7 bases line up with TRBD1. Germline V gives CDR1 MDHEN, CDR2 SYDVKM. CDR3 length equals 12 residues. The V gene end was trimmed by 6 bases and the J gene end by 4 bases; junction bases not matched to a gene: 2. CDR3 nucleotide sequence: TGTGCCAGCAGGGACAGGCTCTATGGCTACACCTTC. Translation gives CASRDRLYGYTF.

The V gene is TRBV30, the J gene TRBJ2-7, with a weak D call TRBD2 (5 bases). The CDR3 consists of 10 residues. Germline V gene lookup returns CDR1 GTSNPN and CDR2 SVGIG (reference sequence). V lost 5 bases, J lost 6 bases, and 8 bases lay in between. In DNA, the CDR3 is TGTGCCTGGGGGAGTACCGAGCAGTACTTC. This codes for CAWGSTEQYF.

This clone was recorded only once. The genes are TRBV19 and TRBJ2-1; D gene unclear. The CDR3 is made up of 14 amino acids. In germline, CDR1 is LNHDA, CDR2 SQIVND (reference sequence). V lost 4 bases to trimming and J lost 4 bases, with 11 bases between them. The CDR3 bases are TGTGCCAGTAGTAAGAGAGGCTCTTACAATGAGCAGTTCTTC. It is translated as CASSKRGSYNEQFF.

The chain is built from TRBV5-1 and TRBJ1-4; the match to TRBD1 covers 7 bases. The CDR3 covers 19 residues. After removal of 2 bases from V and 4 bases from J, the junction contained 17 bases not matched to a gene. Germline V gene data show CDR1 as SGHRS and CDR2 as YFSETQ. The CDR3 nucleotides read TGCGCCAGCAGCTTAGGACAGGCGTCTATGACCCTTCATAATGAAAAACTGTTTTTT. Its translation is CASSLGQASMTLHNEKLFF.

By share, this clone counts as medium-sized (0.01 to 0.1%). The chain is built from TRBV29-1 and TRBJ1-2, with TRBD1 as a possible D gene (6 bases). Per the germline V gene, CDR1 is SQVTM and CDR2 is ANQGSEA. This CDR3 has 11 residues. In DNA, the CDR3 is TGCGCAGGACAGACTCACTATGGCTACACCTTC. As protein: CAGQTHYGYTF.

The J gene is TRBJ2-5, the V gene TRBV2, with 11 bases that match TRBD2. From germline, CDR1 is SNHLY and CDR2 FYNNEI. Losses at the gene ends were 8 bases for V and 2 bases for J; bases not matched to a gene: 10. This CDR3 has 16 residues. The CDR3 nucleotides read TGTGCCAGCTCGTTATCAACTAGCGGGGGACAAGAGACCCAGTACTTC. It translates to CASSLSTSGGQETQYF.

The chain combines TRBV5-1 with TRBJ2-1, with 8 nucleotides matching TRBD2. Looked up from germline, CDR1 is SGHRS and CDR2 is YFSETQ. The CDR3 extends over 18 amino acids. Losses at the gene ends were 1 base for V and 0 bases for J; bases not matched to a gene: 9. DNA for the CDR3: TGCGCCAGCAGCTTGTTACGCCTAGCGGGCTTCTCCTACAATGAGCAGTTCTTC. This translates into CASSLLRLAGFSYNEQFF. Full variable domain (rest looked up from reference TRBV5-1 and TRBJ2-1): KAGVTQTPRYLIKTRGQQVTLSCSPISGHRSVSWYQQTPGQGLQFLFEYFSETQRNKGNFPGRFSGRQFSNSRSEMNVSTLELGDSALYLCASSLLRLAGFSYNEQFFGPGTRLTVL.

This clone was found a few times. The chain uses TRBV12-3 or TRBV12-4 and TRBJ2-3, with 12 positions matching TRBD2. The CDR3 loop spans 13 amino acids. The trim removed 7 bases at V and 5 bases at J, leaving 1 base unmatched. The CDR3 DNA is TGTGCCAGCATACTAGCGGGGGGAGATACGCAGTATTTT. It codes for CASILAGGDTQYF.

The rearrangement uses TRBV12-3 or TRBV12-4 and TRBJ2-2; a possible D gene is TRBD2 (6 bases). V gave up 11 bases and J gave up 0 bases, with 10 bases separating them. CDR3 length: 13 amino acids. This CDR3 reads CAGGDANTGELFF. The CDR3 DNA sequence: TGTGCCGGAGGGGATGCGAACACCGGGGAGCTGTTTTTT.

J is TRBJ2-7 and V is TRBV13; no clear D gene. Germline assignment: CDR1 PRHDT and CDR2 FYEKMQ (reference sequence). V shed 6 bases and J shed 4 bases, with 10 bases lying between them. CDR3 length equals 12 residues. The CDR3 spells CASSPHRYEQYF. As DNA, the CDR3 is TGTGCCAGCAGTCCTCACAGATACGAGCAGTACTTC.